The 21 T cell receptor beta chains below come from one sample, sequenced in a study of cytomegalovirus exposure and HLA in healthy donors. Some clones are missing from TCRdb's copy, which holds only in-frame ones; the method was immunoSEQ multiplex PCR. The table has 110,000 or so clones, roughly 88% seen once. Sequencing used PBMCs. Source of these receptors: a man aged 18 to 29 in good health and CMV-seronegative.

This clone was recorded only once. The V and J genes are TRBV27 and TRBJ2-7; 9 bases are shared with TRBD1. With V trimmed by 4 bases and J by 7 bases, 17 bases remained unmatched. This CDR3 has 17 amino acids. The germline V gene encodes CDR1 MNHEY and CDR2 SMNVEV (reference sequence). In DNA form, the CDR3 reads TGTGCCAGCAGTTCCTCCCGAGGGGACAGGGTAATCCTTGAGCAGTACTTC. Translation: CASSSSRGDRVILEQYF.

The CDR3 DNA reads as TGTGCCAGCAGCTCCGGGGACAGCCTAGCCAAAAACATTCAGTACTTC. This translates into CASSSGDSLAKNIQYF. V is TRBV5-6 and J is TRBJ2-4; 7 positions agree with TRBD1. Germline V lookup: CDR1 SGHDT, CDR2 YYEEEE. This CDR3 is built from 16 residues. With V trimmed by 3 bases and J by 0 bases, 6 bases remained unmatched.

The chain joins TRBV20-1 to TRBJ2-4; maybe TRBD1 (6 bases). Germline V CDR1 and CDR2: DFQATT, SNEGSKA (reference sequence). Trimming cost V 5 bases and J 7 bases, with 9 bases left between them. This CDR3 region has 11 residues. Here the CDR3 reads CSAFTGNIQYF. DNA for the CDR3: TGCAGTGCTTTTACAGGGAACATTCAGTACTTC.

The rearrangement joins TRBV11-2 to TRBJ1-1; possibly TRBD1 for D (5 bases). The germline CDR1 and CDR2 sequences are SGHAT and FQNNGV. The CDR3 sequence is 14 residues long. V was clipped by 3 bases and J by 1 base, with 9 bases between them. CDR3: CASSLDKPNTEAFF. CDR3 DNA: TGTGCCAGCAGCTTGGACAAACCGAACACTGAAGCTTTCTTT.

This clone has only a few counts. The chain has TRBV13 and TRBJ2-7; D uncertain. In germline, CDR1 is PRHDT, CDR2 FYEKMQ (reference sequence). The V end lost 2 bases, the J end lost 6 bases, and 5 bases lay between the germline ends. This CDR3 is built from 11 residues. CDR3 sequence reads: CASSLQREQYF. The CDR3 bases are TGTGCCAGCAGCTTACAGCGCGAGCAGTACTTC. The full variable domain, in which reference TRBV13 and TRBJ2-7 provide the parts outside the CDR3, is AAGVIQSPRHLIKEKRETATLKCYPIPRHDTVYWYQQGPGQDPQFLISFYEKMQSDKGSIPDRFSAQQFSDYHSELNMSSLELGDSALYFCASSLQREQYFGPGTRLTVT.

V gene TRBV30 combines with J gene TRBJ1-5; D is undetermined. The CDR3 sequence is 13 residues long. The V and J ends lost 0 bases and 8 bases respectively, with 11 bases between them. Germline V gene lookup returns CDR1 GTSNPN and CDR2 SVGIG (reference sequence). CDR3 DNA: TGTGCCTGGAGTGTTGCCAGTCCGAAGCCCCAGCATTTT. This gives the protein CAWSVASPKPQHF.

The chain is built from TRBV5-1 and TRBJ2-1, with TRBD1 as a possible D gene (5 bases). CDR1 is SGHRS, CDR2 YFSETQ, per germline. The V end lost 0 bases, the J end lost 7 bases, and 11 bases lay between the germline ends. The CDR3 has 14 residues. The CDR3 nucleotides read TGCGCCAGCAGCTTGGTGGCAGGGTTTAATGAGCAGTTCTTC. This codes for CASSLVAGFNEQFF.

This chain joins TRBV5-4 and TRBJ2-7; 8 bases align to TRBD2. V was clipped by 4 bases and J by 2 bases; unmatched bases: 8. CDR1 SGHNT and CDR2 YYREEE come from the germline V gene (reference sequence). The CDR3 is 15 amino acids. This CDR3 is CASSPTSGSTYEQYF. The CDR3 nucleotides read TGTGCCAGCAGCCCAACTAGCGGCTCCACCTACGAGCAGTACTTC.

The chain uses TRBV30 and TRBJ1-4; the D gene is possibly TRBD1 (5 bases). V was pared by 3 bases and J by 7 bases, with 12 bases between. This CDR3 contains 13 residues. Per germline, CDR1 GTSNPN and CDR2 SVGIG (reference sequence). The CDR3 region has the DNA TGTGCCTGGAGCCCACAGGTCTCTGAAAAACTGTTTTTT. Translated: CAWSPQVSEKLFF. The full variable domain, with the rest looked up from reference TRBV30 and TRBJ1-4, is SQTIHQWPATLVQPVGSPLSLECTVEGTSNPNLYWYRQAAGRGLQLLFYSVGIGQISSEVPQNLSASRPQDRQFILSSKKLLLSDSGFYLCAWSPQVSEKLFFGSGTQLSVL.

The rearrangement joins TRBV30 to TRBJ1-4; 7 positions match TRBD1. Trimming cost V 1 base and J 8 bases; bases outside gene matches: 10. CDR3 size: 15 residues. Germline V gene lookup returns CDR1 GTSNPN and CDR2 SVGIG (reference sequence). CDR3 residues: CAWSANRGPVEKLFF. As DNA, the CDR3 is TGTGCCTGGAGTGCCAACAGGGGCCCTGTGGAAAAACTGTTTTTT.

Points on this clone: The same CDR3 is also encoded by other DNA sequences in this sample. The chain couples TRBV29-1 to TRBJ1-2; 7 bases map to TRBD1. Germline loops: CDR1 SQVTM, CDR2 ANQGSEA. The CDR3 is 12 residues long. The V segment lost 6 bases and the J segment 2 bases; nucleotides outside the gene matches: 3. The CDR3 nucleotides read TGCAGCGTAGAGGGACAGAACTATGGCTACACCTTC. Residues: CSVEGQNYGYTF. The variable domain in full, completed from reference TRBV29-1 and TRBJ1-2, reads SAVISQKPSRDICQRGTSLTIQCQVDSQVTMMFWYRQQPGQSLTLIATANQGSEATYESGFVIDKFPISRPNLTFSTLTVSNMSPEDSSIYLCSVEGQNYGYTFGSGTRLTVV.

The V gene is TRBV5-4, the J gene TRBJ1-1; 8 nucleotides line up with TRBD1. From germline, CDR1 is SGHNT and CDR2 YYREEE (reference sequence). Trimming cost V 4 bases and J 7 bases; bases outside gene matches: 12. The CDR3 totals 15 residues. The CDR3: CASSPRTGTSHEAFF. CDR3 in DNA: TGTGCCAGCAGCCCAAGGACAGGGACATCACATGAAGCTTTCTTT.

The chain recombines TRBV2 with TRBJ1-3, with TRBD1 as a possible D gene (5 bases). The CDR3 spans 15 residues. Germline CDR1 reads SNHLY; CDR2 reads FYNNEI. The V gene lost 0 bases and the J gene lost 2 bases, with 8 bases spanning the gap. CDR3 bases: TGTGCCAGCAGTGAAGCGTTGGGGCCTGGAAACACCATATATTTT. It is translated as CASSEALGPGNTIYF.

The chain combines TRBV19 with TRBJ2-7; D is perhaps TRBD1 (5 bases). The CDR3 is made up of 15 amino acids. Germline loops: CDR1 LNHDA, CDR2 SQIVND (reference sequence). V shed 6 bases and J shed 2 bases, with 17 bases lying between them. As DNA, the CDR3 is TGTGCCAGTAGAAAAGGTACAGGCCTAACCTACGAGCAGTACTTC. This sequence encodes CASRKGTGLTYEQYF.

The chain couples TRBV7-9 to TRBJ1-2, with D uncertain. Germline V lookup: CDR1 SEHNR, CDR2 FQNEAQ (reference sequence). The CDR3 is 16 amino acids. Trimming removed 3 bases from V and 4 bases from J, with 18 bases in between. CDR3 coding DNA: TGTGCCAGCAGCTTTTACAGTTGGGTCGACCCCTATGGCTACACCTTC. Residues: CASSFYSWVDPYGYTF.

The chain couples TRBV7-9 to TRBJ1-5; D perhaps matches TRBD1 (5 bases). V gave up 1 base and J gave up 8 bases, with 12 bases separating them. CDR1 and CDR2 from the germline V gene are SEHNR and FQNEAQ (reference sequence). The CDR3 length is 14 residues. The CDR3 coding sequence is TGTGCCAGCAGCTTAGGGCAGGGAGGGAAGCCCCAGCATTTT. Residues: CASSLGQGGKPQHF.

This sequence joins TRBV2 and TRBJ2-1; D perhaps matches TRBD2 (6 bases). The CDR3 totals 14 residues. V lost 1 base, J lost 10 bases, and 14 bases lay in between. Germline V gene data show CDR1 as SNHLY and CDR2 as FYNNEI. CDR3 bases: TGTGCCAGCAGTGAAGAACTAGCAGCCCTCGAGCAGTTCTTC. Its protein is CASSEELAALEQFF.

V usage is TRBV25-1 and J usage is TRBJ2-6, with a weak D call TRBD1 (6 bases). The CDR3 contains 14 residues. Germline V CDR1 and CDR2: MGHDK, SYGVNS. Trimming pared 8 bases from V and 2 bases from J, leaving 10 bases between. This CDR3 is CASAKGAGANVLTF. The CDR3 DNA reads TGTGCCAGCGCGAAGGGGGCTGGGGCCAACGTCCTGACTTTC.

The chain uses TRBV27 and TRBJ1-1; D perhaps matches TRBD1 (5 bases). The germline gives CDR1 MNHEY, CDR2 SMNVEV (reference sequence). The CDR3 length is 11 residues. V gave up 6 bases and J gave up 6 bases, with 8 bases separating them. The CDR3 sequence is CASRAGPEAFF. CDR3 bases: TGTGCCAGCAGGGCGGGGCCTGAAGCTTTCTTT.

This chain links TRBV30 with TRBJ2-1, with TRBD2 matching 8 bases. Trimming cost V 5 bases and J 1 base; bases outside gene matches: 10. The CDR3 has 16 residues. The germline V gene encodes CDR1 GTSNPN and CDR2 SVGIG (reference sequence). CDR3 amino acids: CAWPPQREWSYNEQFF. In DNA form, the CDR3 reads TGTGCCTGGCCTCCTCAGCGGGAGTGGTCCTACAATGAGCAGTTCTTC.

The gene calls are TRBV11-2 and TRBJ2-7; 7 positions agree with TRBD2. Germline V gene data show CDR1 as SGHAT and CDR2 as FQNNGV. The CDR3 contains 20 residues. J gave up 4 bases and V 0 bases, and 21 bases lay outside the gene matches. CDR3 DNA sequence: TGTGCCAGCAGCTTAGATGGGGCTGATGGGGCCCAGGGAGGGGATTACGAGCAGTACTTC. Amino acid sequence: CASSLDGADGAQGGDYEQYF.